Reported below is one T cell receptor beta chain. Its antigen remains unidentified. Sequenced by immunoSEQ multiplex PCR; TCRdb stores in-frame clones only, minus some. The repertoire holds over a million clones, with roughly 70% as singletons. The record originates from a study of shared clonotypes between healthy human individuals. Study conclusions and caveats: Researchers sampled blood only, noting tissue repertoires likely differ.

The CDR3 is made up of 14 amino acids. Looked up from germline, CDR1 is MDHEN and CDR2 is SYDVKM. The V end was cut by 7 bases, the J end by 5 bases, with 17 bases between. The J gene is TRBJ1-2, the V gene TRBV28, with a tentative D call TRBD1 (5 bases). The receptor was derived from a man between 18 and 29 years old in good health. The specimen sequenced was memory CD4+ T cells sorted from blood. The subset here: CD45RA-negative fraction. CDR3: CASNPGGTGYGYTF. CDR3 bases: TGTGCCAGCAACCCGGGGGGGACTGGGTATGGCTACACCTTC.